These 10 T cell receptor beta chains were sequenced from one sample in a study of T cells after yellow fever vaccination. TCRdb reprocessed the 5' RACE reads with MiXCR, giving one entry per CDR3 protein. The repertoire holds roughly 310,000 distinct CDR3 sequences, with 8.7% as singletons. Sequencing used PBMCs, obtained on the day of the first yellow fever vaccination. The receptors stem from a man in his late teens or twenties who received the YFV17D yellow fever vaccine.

The CDR3 DNA sequence: TGTGCCAGCAGTTTGTATTATAGGACAGGGGACACTGAAGCTTTCTTT. Encoded protein: CASSLYYRTGDTEAFF. The chain combines TRBV27 with TRBJ1-1; 9 bases fit TRBD1. Germline assignment: CDR1 MNHEY and CDR2 SMNVEV (reference sequence). J gave up 3 bases and V 3 bases, and 8 bases lay outside the gene matches. The CDR3 contains 16 residues.

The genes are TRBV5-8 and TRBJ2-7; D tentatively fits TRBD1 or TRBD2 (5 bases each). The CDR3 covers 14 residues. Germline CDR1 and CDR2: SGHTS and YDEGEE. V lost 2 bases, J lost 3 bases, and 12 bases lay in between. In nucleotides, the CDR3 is TGTGCCAGCAGCTTTCGGGGCAGTTACTACGAGCAGTACTTC. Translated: CASSFRGSYYEQYF.

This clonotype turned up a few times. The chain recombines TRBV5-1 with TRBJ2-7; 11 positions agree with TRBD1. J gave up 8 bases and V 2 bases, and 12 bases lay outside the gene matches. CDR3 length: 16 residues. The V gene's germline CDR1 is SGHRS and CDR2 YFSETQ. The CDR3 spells CASSLNVPGQGGKQYF. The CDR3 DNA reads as TGCGCCAGCAGCTTAAATGTTCCGGGACAGGGGGGTAAGCAGTACTTC.

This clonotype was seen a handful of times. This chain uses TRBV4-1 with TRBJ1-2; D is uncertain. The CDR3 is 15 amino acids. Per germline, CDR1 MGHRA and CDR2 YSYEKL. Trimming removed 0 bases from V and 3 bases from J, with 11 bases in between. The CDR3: CASSQDVAGDYGYTF. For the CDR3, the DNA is TGCGCCAGCAGCCAAGATGTCGCAGGTGACTATGGCTACACCTTC.

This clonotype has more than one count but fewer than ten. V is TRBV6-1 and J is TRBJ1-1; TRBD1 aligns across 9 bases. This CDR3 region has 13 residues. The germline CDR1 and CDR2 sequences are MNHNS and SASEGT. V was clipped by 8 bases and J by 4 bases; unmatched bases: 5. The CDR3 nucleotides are TGTGCCAGCGGGGTGGACAGGGGCACTGAAGCTTTCTTT. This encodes CASGVDRGTEAFF.

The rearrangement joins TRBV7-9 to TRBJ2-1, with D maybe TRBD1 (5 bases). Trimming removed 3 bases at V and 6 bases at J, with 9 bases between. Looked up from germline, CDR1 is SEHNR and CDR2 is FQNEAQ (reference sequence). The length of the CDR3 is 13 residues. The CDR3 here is CASSLLRGNEQFF. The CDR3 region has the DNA TGTGCCAGCAGCTTGCTAAGGGGCAATGAGCAGTTCTTC.

The CDR3 spells CASSLTRSDTQYF. CDR3 in DNA: TGTGCCAGCAGCTTAACGAGGTCAGATACGCAGTATTTT. The J gene is TRBJ2-3, the V gene TRBV7-2; D not resolved. The germline gives CDR1 SGHTA, CDR2 FQGNSA. The CDR3 runs 13 residues. The V end lost 2 bases, the J end lost 4 bases, and 7 bases lay between the germline ends.

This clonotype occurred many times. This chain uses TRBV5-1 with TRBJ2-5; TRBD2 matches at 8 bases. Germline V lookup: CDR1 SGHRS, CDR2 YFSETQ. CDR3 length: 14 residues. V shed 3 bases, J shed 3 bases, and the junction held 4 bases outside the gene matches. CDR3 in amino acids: CASSYGTREETQYF. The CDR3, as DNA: TGCGCCAGCAGCTACGGGACTAGGGAAGAGACCCAGTACTTC.

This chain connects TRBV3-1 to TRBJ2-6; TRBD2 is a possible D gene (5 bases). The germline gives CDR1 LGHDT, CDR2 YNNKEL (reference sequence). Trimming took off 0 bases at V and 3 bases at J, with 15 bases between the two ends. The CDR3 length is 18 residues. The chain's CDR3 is CASSQESARRSGANVLTF. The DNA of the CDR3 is TGTGCCAGCAGCCAAGAATCGGCCAGGAGGAGTGGGGCCAACGTCCTGACTTTC.

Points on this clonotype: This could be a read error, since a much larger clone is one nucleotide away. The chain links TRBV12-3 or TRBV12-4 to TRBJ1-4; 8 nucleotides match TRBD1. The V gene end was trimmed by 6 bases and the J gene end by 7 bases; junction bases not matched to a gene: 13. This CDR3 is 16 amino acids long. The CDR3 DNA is TGTGCCAGCAGCTTCAGCGAGACAGGGGAGCGTGAAAAACTGTTTTTT. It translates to CASSFSETGEREKLFF.